What follows are 15 T cell receptor beta chains derived from one specimen sequenced in a study of tumor and adjacent non-tumor tissue in lung cancer. This sample's RNA came from whole unsorted tissue. TCRbeta libraries were built with three rounds of nested PCR, modified from ARM-PCR. MiXCR, applied by TCRdb to the multiplex PCR reads, yields one record per CDR3 protein. The sample lists 65,000 to 90,000 distinct CDR3 sequences, approximately 68% occurring once. Input material: lung tumor tissue. These receptors were obtained from a woman aged 70-85 years with non-small cell lung cancer.

The chain couples TRBV20-1 to TRBJ1-1, with a possible D match to TRBD1 (5 bases). CDR3 length equals 12 residues. The V end was cut by 8 bases, the J end by 5 bases, with 15 bases between. The germline CDR1 and CDR2 sequences are DFQATT and SNEGSKA (reference sequence). In nucleotides, the CDR3 is TGCAGTACTAAGCGGGGGGAAACTGAAGCTTTCTTT. It yields the protein CSTKRGETEAFF.

Concerning this clonotype: One junction end does not reproduce the germline sequence, and a read error may be involved. CDR3 region: CGSSFPPLMTSGGGDYTETQYF. The CDR3 DNA is TGCGGCAGCAGCTTCCCACCCCTAATGACTAGCGGGGGGGGAGACTACACAGAAACGCAGTATTTT. The chain joins TRBV5-1 to TRBJ2-3, with TRBD2 matching over 14 bases. The germline CDR1 and CDR2 sequences are SGHRS and YFSETQ. The CDR3 has 22 amino acids.

In its sample, this clonotype ranks as medium-sized (0.01 to 0.1%). The J gene is TRBJ2-7, the V gene TRBV28; D call uncertain. V was trimmed by 3 bases and J by 3 bases, leaving 9 bases between them. The CDR3 spans 13 residues. CDR1 is MDHEN and CDR2 is SYDVKM in the germline V gene. In DNA, the CDR3 is TGTGCCAGCAGTTTGGTGGATAGCTACGAGCAGTACTTC. It translates to CASSLVDSYEQYF.

For this clonotype: Sequence at one end of the junction differs from germline and may be a read error. The chain is built from TRBV6-2 or TRBV6-3 and TRBJ1-1, with 7 bases identical to TRBD1. Germline-derived CDR1 and CDR2 are MNHEY and SVGEGT. The CDR3 covers 14 residues. The CDR3 DNA follows: TGTACCAGCAGTTACCCAACAGGGGTCACTGAAGCTTTCTTT. Its translation is CTSSYPTGVTEAFF.

As concerns this clonotype: The junction departs from the called germline gene at one end, perhaps through a read error. The V and J genes are TRBV11-1 and TRBJ1-5; weak D call: TRBD1 (5 bases). Germline CDR1 is SGHAT and CDR2 is FQDESV (reference sequence). The CDR3 totals 13 residues. CDR3 in DNA: TGCGCCAGCAGCTTGACAGGCAATCAGCCCCAGCATTTT. Translation: CASSLTGNQPQHF.

Points on this clonotype: The junction differs from germline at one of its ends, possibly a read error. V usage is TRBV7-3 and J usage is TRBJ2-2, with D perhaps TRBD1 (5 bases). CDR1 is SGHTA and CDR2 is FQGTGA in the germline V gene. This CDR3 region has 16 residues. CDR3 coding DNA: TGTGCCAGCAACTTAACGCGGCGGATGGACACCTGGGAGCTGTTTTTT. Amino acid sequence: CASNLTRRMDTWELFF.

The chain links TRBV29-1 to TRBJ2-1; D is unclear. CDR1 SQVTM and CDR2 ANQGSEA come from the germline V gene. This CDR3 region has 13 residues. V was clipped by 8 bases and J by 7 bases, with 18 bases between them. CDR3 nucleotides: TGCAGCTTCAAATTGGAATTTGTGAATGAGCAGTTCTTC. As protein: CSFKLEFVNEQFF.

This clonotype was recorded at least ten times. The V call is TRBV6-6, the J call TRBJ1-1, with 7 bases aligning to TRBD1. From germline, CDR1 is MNHNY and CDR2 SVGAGI (reference sequence). V lost 2 bases to trimming and J lost 4 bases; unmatched junction nucleotides: 4. This CDR3 contains 14 residues. CDR3 in amino acids: CASSYRDRATEAFF. CDR3 DNA sequence: TGTGCCAGCAGTTACCGCGACAGGGCCACTGAAGCTTTCTTT.

The V gene is TRBV20-1, the J gene TRBJ2-7, with TRBD1 matching 9 bases. V lost 3 bases and J lost 7; bases outside the gene matches: 13. The CDR3 length is 15 residues. Germline V gene sequence: CDR1 DFQATT, CDR2 SNEGSKA (reference sequence). The CDR3, as DNA: TGCAGTGCTAGGGGAGACCACAGGGGGCTGATGGAGCAGTACTTC. This codes for CSARGDHRGLMEQYF.

This clonotype was observed many times. The chain links TRBV28 to TRBJ1-1; D perhaps matches TRBD1 (5 bases). Per germline, CDR1 MDHEN and CDR2 SYDVKM. This CDR3 region has 14 residues. The V end was cut by 3 bases, the J end by 2 bases, with 10 bases between. Written as DNA, the CDR3 is TGTGCCAGCAGTTTTTGGGGCGATAACACTGAAGCTTTCTTT. Encoded protein: CASSFWGDNTEAFF.

Ten or more counts support this clonotype. This chain uses TRBV12-3 or TRBV12-4 with TRBJ2-7; D perhaps matches TRBD1 (5 bases). V dropped 9 bases and J dropped 4 bases, with 13 bases sitting between them. The CDR3 is 12 residues long. The chain's CDR3 is CASTSQEYEQYF. In DNA form, the CDR3 reads TGTGCCAGTACCTCACAGGAGTACGAGCAGTACTTC.

Regarding this clonotype: One base away lies a much larger clone, so this may be a sequencing read error. The chain recombines TRBV13 with TRBJ2-7; the D call may be TRBD1 or TRBD2 (5 bases each). This CDR3 has 14 residues. Germline V gives CDR1 PRHDT, CDR2 FYEKMQ (reference sequence). The CDR3: CASSLRDGSYKQYF. In DNA form, the CDR3 reads TGTGCCAGCAGCCTCCGGGACGGCTCCTACAAGCAGTACTTC.

By its share, this clonotype is medium-sized. The rearrangement uses TRBV4-1 and TRBJ1-1; D perhaps matches TRBD1 (5 bases). The V and J ends lost 1 base and 0 bases respectively, with 15 bases between them. The CDR3 totals 17 residues. The germline CDR1 and CDR2 sequences are MGHRA and YSYEKL. The CDR3 region is CASSQAIGGEMNTEAFF. CDR3 nucleotides: TGCGCCAGCAGCCAAGCGATCGGGGGAGAGATGAACACTGAAGCTTTCTTT.

This clonotype was seen a handful of times. The final CDR3 position lacks the conserved phenylalanine or tryptophan, pointing to a likely read error. The rearrangement uses TRBV4-2 and TRBJ2-3; D ambiguous. The length of the CDR3 is 14 residues. From germline, CDR1 is LGHNA and CDR2 YNFKEQ. Trimming took 0 bases from V and 4 from J, leaving 8 bases between them. In DNA form, the CDR3 reads TGTGCCAGCAGCCAAGATCGCACCGCAGATACGCAGTATTTG. Translation: CASSQDRTADTQYL.

Comment on this clonotype: This may be a read error, as it is one base from a much larger clone. It is likely a read error, because the conserved phenylalanine at the end of the CDR3 is missing. The CDR3 DNA follows: TGCAGTGTTCAAAACTTCTACGAGCAGTACATC. It codes for CSVQNFYEQYI. The chain uses TRBV20-1 and TRBJ2-7; no firm D call. With 7 bases removed from V and 3 bases from J, the gap between germline ends came to 10 bases. The CDR3 is 11 amino acids. CDR1 and CDR2 (germline): DFQATT, SNEGSKA (reference sequence).